Below, 4 T cell receptor beta chains from the same sample are listed, as sequenced in a study of cytomegalovirus exposure and HLA in healthy donors. Primers for the PCR totalled 60 Vbeta and 13 Jbeta. TCRdb's copy holds only in-frame clones and misses some; the assay was immunoSEQ multiplex PCR. Altogether about 110,000 clones are present, roughly 73% being singletons, with the ten largest covering around 0.79%. What was sequenced was PBMCs. The receptor set was obtained from a woman aged 25 to 39 in good health and CMV-seronegative.

The rearrangement uses TRBV30 and TRBJ2-4, with a possible D match to TRBD2 (6 bases). V gave up 3 bases and J gave up 0 bases, with 12 bases separating them. Germline CDR1 reads GTSNPN; CDR2 reads SVGIG (reference sequence). The CDR3 covers 15 residues. In DNA form, the CDR3 reads TGTGCCTGGAGACGGGAGAGGGTAGCCAAAAACATTCAGTACTTC. Protein: CAWRRERVAKNIQYF.

The rearrangement uses TRBV15 and TRBJ1-6; 9 bases map to TRBD1. CDR1 and CDR2 (germline): LNHNV, YYDKDF (reference sequence). V lost 0 bases, J lost 5 bases, and 5 bases stayed unmatched. The CDR3 runs 17 residues. Written as DNA, the CDR3 is TGTGCCACCAGCAGAGAACTGACAGGGGGGGATAATTCACCCCTCCACTTT. Encoded protein: CATSRELTGGDNSPLHF. Looking up the rest from reference TRBV15 and TRBJ1-6 gives the full variable domain: DAMVIQNPRYQVTQFGKPVTLSCSQTLNHNVMYWYQQKSSQAPKLLFHYYDKDFNNEADTPDNFQSRRPNTSFCFLDIRSPGLGDTAMYLCATSRELTGGDNSPLHFGNGTRLTVT.

The chain recombines TRBV4-1 with TRBJ2-2; D is perhaps TRBD1 (5 bases). This CDR3 comprises 14 residues. V was pared by 3 bases and J by 6 bases, with 11 bases between. Germline V gene sequence: CDR1 MGHRA, CDR2 YSYEKL. CDR3 in amino acids: CASSQGQEPGELFF. The CDR3 DNA reads as TGCGCCAGCAGCCAGGGGCAGGAACCCGGGGAGCTGTTTTTT.

The chain uses TRBV7-2 and TRBJ2-1; no firm D call. V was pared by 5 bases and J by 3 bases, with 2 bases between. The CDR3 runs 11 residues. Per the germline V gene, CDR1 is SGHTA and CDR2 is FQGNSA. DNA of the CDR3: TGTGCCAGCAGCCACTACAATGAGCAGTTCTTC. It is translated as CASSHYNEQFF. Drawing the rest from reference TRBV7-2 and TRBJ2-1, the complete variable domain is GAGVSQSPSNKVTEKGKDVELRCDPISGHTALYWYRQSLGQGLEFLIYFQGNSAPDKSGLPSDRFSAERTGGSVSTLTIQRTQQEDSAVYLCASSHYNEQFFGPGTRLTVL.